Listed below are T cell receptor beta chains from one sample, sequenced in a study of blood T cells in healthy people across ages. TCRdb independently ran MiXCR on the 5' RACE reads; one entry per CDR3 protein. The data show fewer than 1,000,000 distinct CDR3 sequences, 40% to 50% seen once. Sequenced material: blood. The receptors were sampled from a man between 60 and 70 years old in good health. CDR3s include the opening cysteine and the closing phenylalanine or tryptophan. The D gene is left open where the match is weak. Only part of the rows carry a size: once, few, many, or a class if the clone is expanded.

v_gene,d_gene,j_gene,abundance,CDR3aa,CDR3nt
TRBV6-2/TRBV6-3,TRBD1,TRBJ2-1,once,CASSYSPPGTGIYNEQFF,TGTGCCAGCAGTTACTCCCCGCCCGGGACAGGGATCTACAATGAGCAGTTCTTC
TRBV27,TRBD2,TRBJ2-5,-,CASRRLAGGSETQYF,TGTGCCAGCAGGCGACTAGCGGGGGGTTCAGAGACCCAGTACTTC
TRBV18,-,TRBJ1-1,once,CASSPIPGTDNSGAFF,TGTGCCAGCTCACCAATCCCCGGGACCGATAACTCTGGGGCTTTCTTT
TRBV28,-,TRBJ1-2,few,CASGLNYGYTF,TGTGCCAGCGGGCTTAACTATGGCTACACCTTC
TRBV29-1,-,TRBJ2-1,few,CSVEDGRRGYNEQFF,TGCAGCGTTGAGGACGGCCGGAGGGGCTACAATGAGCAGTTCTTC
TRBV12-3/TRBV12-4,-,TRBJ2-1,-,CASSSVGDEQFF,TGTGCCAGCAGTTCAGTCGGGGATGAGCAGTTCTTC
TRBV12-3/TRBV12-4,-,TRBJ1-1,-,CASSSTDMNTEAFF,TGTGCCAGCAGCTCGACGGATATGAACACTGAAGCTTTCTTT
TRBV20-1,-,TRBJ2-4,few,CSAGRSGLAKNIQYF,TGCAGTGCTGGAAGAAGCGGACTAGCCAAAAACATTCAGTACTTC
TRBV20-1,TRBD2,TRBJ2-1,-,CSARETGGSYNEQFF,TGCAGTGCTAGAGAAACCGGGGGGTCCTACAATGAGCAGTTCTTC
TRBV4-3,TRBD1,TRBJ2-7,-,CASSQGASRDRAVEEQYF,TGCGCCAGCAGCCAAGGGGCCAGTAGGGACAGGGCAGTAGAGGAGCAGTACTTC
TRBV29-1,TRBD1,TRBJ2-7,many,CSAKTGGGISEQYF,TGCAGCGCCAAAACAGGGGGCGGAATCAGCGAGCAGTACTTC
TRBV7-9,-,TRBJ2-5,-,CASSFQTATQYF,TGTGCCAGCAGCTTCCAGACCGCGACCCAGTACTTC
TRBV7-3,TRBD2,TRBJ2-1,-,CASSLNGGGVNEQFF,TGTGCCAGCAGCTTAAACGGCGGGGGAGTCAATGAGCAGTTCTTC
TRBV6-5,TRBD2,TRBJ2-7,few,CASRLAGLDEQYF,TGTGCCAGCAGACTAGCGGGTCTGGACGAGCAGTACTTC
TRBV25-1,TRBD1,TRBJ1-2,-,CASSETGVLQFGYTF,TGTGCCAGCAGTGAGACAGGGGTCCTTCAGTTTGGCTACACCTTC
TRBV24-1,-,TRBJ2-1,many,CATSHGTLVSGIYNEQFF,TGTGCCACCAGCCACGGGACTCTAGTTTCGGGGATATACAATGAGCAGTTCTTC